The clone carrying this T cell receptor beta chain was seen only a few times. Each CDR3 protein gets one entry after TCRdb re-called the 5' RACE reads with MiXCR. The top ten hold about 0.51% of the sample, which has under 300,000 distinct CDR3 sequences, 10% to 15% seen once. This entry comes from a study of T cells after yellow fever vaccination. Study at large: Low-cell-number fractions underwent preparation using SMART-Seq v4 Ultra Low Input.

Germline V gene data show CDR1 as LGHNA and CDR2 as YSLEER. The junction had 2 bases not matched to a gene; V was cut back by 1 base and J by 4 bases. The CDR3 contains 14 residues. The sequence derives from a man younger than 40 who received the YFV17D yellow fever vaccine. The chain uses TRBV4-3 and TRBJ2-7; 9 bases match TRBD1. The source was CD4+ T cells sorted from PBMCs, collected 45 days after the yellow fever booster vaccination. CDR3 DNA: TGCGCCAGCAGCCAAGGGACAGGGGTTTACGAGCAGTACTTC. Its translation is CASSQGTGVYEQYF.